This T cell receptor (beta chain) was recorded in a study of cytomegalovirus exposure and HLA in healthy donors. Study results and caveats: Some V segments, TRBV6-2 and TRBV6-3 among them, were indistinguishable and were therefore excluded.

For this clone: Its antigen is unknown.

Germline-derived CDR1 and CDR2 are SEHNR and FQNEAQ (reference sequence). The CDR3 runs 15 residues. Trimming cost V 5 bases and J 3 bases, with 16 bases left between them. The PCR made use of 60 Vbeta and 13 Jbeta primers. The repertoire was sequenced with immunoSEQ multiplex PCR; TCRdb's copy has only in-frame clones and lacks some. The table has more than 85,000 clones, 70% to 90% seen once. This receptor was identified in a middle-aged man in good health and CMV-seronegative. This chain links TRBV7-9 with TRBJ1-1, with D possibly TRBD1 on 6 matching bases. Sequencing was performed on PBMCs. The CDR3 bases are TGTGCCAGCAGCCGTTGGGGGGGGCGGGACACTGAAGCTTTCTTT. Translated: CASSRWGGRDTEAFF.